The next 2 T cell receptor beta chains were all read from a single sample in a study of early T cells in non-severe SARS-CoV-2 infection. TCRdb reprocessed the 5' RACE reads via MiXCR and lists one record per CDR3 protein. The table records about 37,000 distinct CDR3 sequences, 5.4% of them present only once. The material sequenced was whole blood, taken at baseline. Receptor source: an adult who was a healthcare worker with PCR-confirmed SARS-CoV-2 infection or an uninfected control (not recorded which).

In its sample, this clonotype was seen a few times. The genes are TRBV7-2 and TRBJ2-2; D not certain. Looked up from germline, CDR1 is SGHTA and CDR2 is FQGNSA. This CDR3 is built from 13 residues. Trimming removed 4 bases from V and 4 bases from J, with 7 bases in between. DNA of the CDR3: TGTGCCAGCAGCTGGAGCAGCACCGGGGAGCTGTTTTTT. It specifies CASSWSSTGELFF.

The rearrangement joins TRBV24-1 to TRBJ2-1; TRBD1 matches at 7 bases. CDR1 is KGHDR, CDR2 SFDVKD, per germline. The V segment lost 3 bases and the J segment 3 bases; nucleotides outside the gene matches: 7. CDR3 length: 16 amino acids. The CDR3 region has the DNA TGTGCCACCAGTGATGGCCGACAGGGCCTCTACAATGAGCAGTTCTTC. The encoded protein is CATSDGRQGLYNEQFF.